The next 11 T cell receptor beta chains were all read from a single sample in a study of cytomegalovirus exposure and HLA in healthy donors. The PCR ran on 60 Vbeta and 13 Jbeta primers. Data came from immunoSEQ multiplex PCR; TCRdb stores just in-frame clones and leaves some out. The sample has roughly 160,000 clones; roughly 84% are singletons. The sequencing input was PBMCs. All receptors come from a boy between 2 and 10 years old in good health and CMV-seronegative.

The chain has TRBV15 and TRBJ2-1; tentatively, D is TRBD2 (5 bases). The length of the CDR3 is 11 residues. V was trimmed by 9 bases and J by 6 bases, leaving 9 bases between them. Looked up from germline, CDR1 is LNHNV and CDR2 is YYDKDF (reference sequence). CDR3 coding DNA: TGTGCCACGGGGAGTGTCAATGAGCAGTTCTTC. Amino acid sequence: CATGSVNEQFF.

This chain uses TRBV15 with TRBJ2-3, with 8 positions matching TRBD2. The CDR3 sequence is 18 residues long. Germline CDR1 is LNHNV and CDR2 is YYDKDF (reference sequence). With 0 bases clipped from V and 2 bases from J, the junction kept 10 bases outside the gene matches. CDR3 coding DNA: TGTGCCACCAGCAGAGATAGCGTTAGCGGGGCCCCCACAGATACGCAGTATTTT. Encoded protein: CATSRDSVSGAPTDTQYF.

V and J are TRBV27 and TRBJ2-1, with a tentative D call TRBD1 (6 bases). V lost 0 bases to trimming and J lost 6 bases, with 18 bases between them. The CDR3 runs 17 residues. CDR1 and CDR2 from the germline V gene are MNHEY and SMNVEV (reference sequence). The DNA of the CDR3 is TGTGCCAGCAGTTTATCGGCCGCAGGGGTTTACCCCAATGAGCAGTTCTTC. Residues: CASSLSAAGVYPNEQFF.

The chain is built from TRBV5-1 and TRBJ2-1; TRBD2 aligns across 9 bases. This CDR3 has 14 amino acids. Germline trimming cut 4 bases from V and 10 bases from J; bases unmatched to any gene: 9. CDR1 SGHRS and CDR2 YFSETQ come from the germline V gene. CDR3 DNA: TGCGCCAGCAGCCCGCCAGCGGGGGGACGAGAGCAGTTCTTC. This sequence encodes CASSPPAGGREQFF.

The chain recombines TRBV7-3 with TRBJ2-2; no reliable D call. V lost 0 bases and J 5 bases, leaving 10 bases between the germline ends. The CDR3 runs 15 residues. Germline V CDR1 and CDR2: SGHTA, FQGTGA. The CDR3 protein is CASSLTILGTGELFF. The CDR3, as DNA: TGTGCCAGCAGCTTAACTATCCTAGGTACCGGGGAGCTGTTTTTT.

The chain recombines TRBV6-6 with TRBJ1-1, with 9 bases fitting TRBD1. This CDR3 is 16 amino acids long. The V gene end was trimmed by 7 bases and the J gene end by 1 base; junction bases not matched to a gene: 10. CDR1 and CDR2 from the germline V gene are MNHNY and SVGAGI (reference sequence). The chain's CDR3 is CASTRDRAITNTEAFF. The DNA of the CDR3 is TGTGCCAGCACCCGGGACAGGGCCATCACGAACACTGAAGCTTTCTTT.

This chain connects TRBV30 to TRBJ1-1; D perhaps matches TRBD1 (6 bases). The CDR3 has 13 residues. The germline V gene has CDR1 GTSNPN and CDR2 SVGIG (reference sequence). The V gene lost 1 base and the J gene lost 4 bases, with 10 bases spanning the gap. CDR3 amino acids: CAWSEGDITEAFF. CDR3 nucleotides: TGTGCCTGGAGTGAAGGGGACATCACTGAAGCTTTCTTT.

This chain links TRBV5-1 with TRBJ2-3; 8 nucleotides align to TRBD1. CDR3 length: 15 amino acids. In germline, CDR1 is SGHRS, CDR2 YFSETQ. V lost 3 bases and J lost 0; bases outside the gene matches: 3. This CDR3 reads CASSSRTGSTDTQYF. The CDR3 DNA is TGCGCCAGCAGCTCTCGGACAGGGAGCACAGATACGCAGTATTTT.

CDR3 sequence reads: CSVPDFIQETQYF. CDR3 bases: TGCAGCGTTCCGGACTTTATCCAAGAGACCCAGTACTTC. The chain has TRBV29-1 and TRBJ2-5; perhaps TRBD2 as D (5 bases). The CDR3 runs to 13 residues. V lost 5 bases and J 1 base, leaving 11 bases between the germline ends. CDR1 and CDR2 from the germline V gene are SQVTM and ANQGSEA.

As concerns this clone: Other nucleotide sequences from this sample produce the same CDR3. The genes are TRBV6-5 and TRBJ1-2; 8 bases map to TRBD1. This CDR3 region has 14 residues. V shed 0 bases, J shed 7 bases, and the junction held 4 bases outside the gene matches. From germline, CDR1 is MNHEY and CDR2 SVGAGI. This chain's CDR3 is CASSYSGQGSGYTF. Written as DNA, the CDR3 is TGTGCCAGCAGTTACTCAGGACAGGGCTCTGGCTACACCTTC.

This rearrangement joins TRBV27 to TRBJ1-1, with D uncertain. The CDR3 is 13 amino acids. Per germline, CDR1 MNHEY and CDR2 SMNVEV (reference sequence). The ends were cut back, 0 bases at V and 5 bases at J, with 7 bases in the middle. The CDR3 reads CASSLSRTTEAFF. CDR3 coding DNA: TGTGCCAGCAGTTTATCTAGAACTACTGAAGCTTTCTTT.